The 5 T cell receptor beta chains below all came from one sample that was sequenced in a study of blood T cell repertoires in COVID-19. Assay used: immunoSEQ multiplex PCR; TCRdb lists only in-frame clones, some missing. The profile shows roughly 120,000 clones, around 78% of them singletons. Material: peripheral blood. Source of these receptors: a man aged 25-40 years with acute or convalescent COVID-19.

The V gene is TRBV3-1 (or the pseudogene TRBV3-2), the J gene TRBJ2-1; TRBD2 matches at 11 bases. Germline lookup yields CDR1 LGHDT and CDR2 YNNKEL (reference sequence). The CDR3 length is 16 residues. Unmatched junction bases numbered 5, after V lost 3 bases and J lost 4 bases. The CDR3 DNA follows: TGTGCCAGCAGCCACTACCTAGCGGGGGGATACAATGAGCAGTTCTTC. Protein product: CASSHYLAGGYNEQFF.

The gene calls are TRBV5-5 and TRBJ2-7, with 7 bases aligning to TRBD1. Germline CDR1 SGHKS, CDR2 YYEKEE (reference sequence). This CDR3 contains 11 residues. Trimming removed 2 bases from V and 11 bases from J; junction bases left unmatched: 4. The DNA of the CDR3 is TGTGCCAGCAGCTTAGACAGGGAGAAGTACGTC. This translates into CASSLDREKYV.

The chain joins TRBV5-1 to TRBJ2-2; 8 bases are shared with TRBD1. The CDR3 loop spans 16 amino acids. V trimming: 4 bases; J trimming: 6 bases; junction bases outside the gene matches: 11. Germline lookup yields CDR1 SGHRS and CDR2 YFSETQ. The CDR3, as DNA: TGCGCCAGCAGCCGACAGGGGCAACTCGGCCCCGGGGAGCTGTTTTTT. Protein: CASSRQGQLGPGELFF.

The genes are TRBV7-9 and TRBJ2-5, with a weak D call TRBD1 (6 bases). This CDR3 has 14 residues. Germline-derived CDR1 and CDR2 are SEHNR and FQNEAQ (reference sequence). The V and J ends lost 3 bases and 4 bases respectively, with 12 bases between them. The CDR3 sequence: CASSLSTGRETQYF. In DNA form, the CDR3 reads TGTGCCAGCAGCTTGTCCACAGGGAGAGAGACCCAGTACTTC.

Here the CDR3 reads CASSDYVYGYTF. CDR3 nucleotide sequence: TGTGCCAGCAGTGACTATGTCTATGGCTACACCTTC. This rearrangement joins TRBV25-1 to TRBJ1-2; D gene uncertain. The CDR3 covers 12 residues. Trimming stripped 3 bases from V and 4 bases from J, with 6 bases between. CDR1 and CDR2 from the germline V gene are MGHDK and SYGVNS.